This T cell receptor beta chain appears in the sequencing data of a study of cytomegalovirus exposure and HLA in healthy donors. Germline-derived CDR1 and CDR2 are MNHEY and SVGAGI. CDR3 length: 15 amino acids. V gave up 2 bases and J gave up 1 base, with 11 bases separating them. Primers: 60 Vbeta forward and 13 Jbeta reverse. Data came from immunoSEQ multiplex PCR; TCRdb stores just in-frame clones and leaves some out. The sample includes under 150,000 clones, roughly 80% seen only once; the top ten take under 7.5%. The sequencing sample was made of PBMCs. The chain employs TRBV6-5 and TRBJ1-1; maybe TRBD1 (5 bases). The TCR originated in a man in his forties in good health and CMV-seropositive. The CDR3 protein is CASSYDSRSNTEAFF. Written as DNA, the CDR3 is TGTGCCAGCAGTTACGACAGTAGATCGAACACTGAAGCTTTCTTT.